Listed here is a single T cell receptor (beta chain). Its antigen is unknown. Sequencing was performed with immunoSEQ multiplex PCR; in TCRdb, only in-frame clones are kept and a portion is missing. Of tens of thousands of clones listed, approximately 83% are singletons. V lost 3 bases, J lost 8 bases, and 6 bases stayed unmatched. The germline gives CDR1 LGHNA, CDR2 YSLEER. The length of the CDR3 is 13 residues. The data stem from a study of T cells in localized non-small cell lung cancer. Study outcomes and limitations: The study found T cell clonality highest in uninvolved adjacent lung, above tumor.

The chain carries TRBV4-3 and TRBJ1-2; TRBD1 agrees at 7 bases. This sample comprised peripheral blood, obtained before any cancer treatment. The clonotype comes from a man aged 40 to 75 with stage I lung adenocarcinoma. CDR3 DNA sequence: TGCGCCAGCAGCCAGAGGGACAGAGAAGGCTACACCTTC. Residues: CASSQRDREGYTF.